The entry that follows covers one TCR beta chain sequence. This clonotype was counted a few times. Which antigen it targets is not known. Within one base of it there is no much larger clone, and no base qualities were kept. To prepare the library, RT-PCR was applied. Instrument used: Illumina HiSeq 2500. The public reads were run again by TCRdb, first through fastp at Q25 and then through MiXCR, and only productive beta chains were kept. When rows share a CDR3 protein, they turn into one entry using the most common DNA and genes. This sample has around 470,000 distinct CDR3 sequences in its table, and 6.5% to 8% of those were observed once. Of the sample, around 13% is held by the ten largest clones. This specimen comes from a study of response to subunit inactivated influenza vaccine (dated by TCRdb to 2016 to 2018). With respect to the entire study: Deep quantitative profiling of the T cell receptor repertoire was used in the study to follow responses to a trivalent subunit inactivated influenza vaccine. Findings and caveats that apply to the study as a whole: According to the authors, only a limited number of new T cells may be recruited by each seasonal influenza vaccination.

After removal of 1 base from V and 2 bases from J, the junction retains 2 bases not matched to a gene. Its CDR3 holds 15 amino acids, cysteine through phenylalanine. The kept DNA is CDR3 alone, 45 bases in frame from the first base. CDR1 and CDR2, looked up from the germline V gene, are KGHSH and LQKENI. This chain is built from TRBV18 and TRBJ2-3; 8 bases in the middle match TRBD2. This TCR was recovered from a man aged 45 to 75 who received an inactivated influenza vaccine. Donor details come from another sample of the same person, matched by shared clones. The source material was PBMCs from blood, sampled roughly 24 months after vaccination. At the DNA level, the sequence is TGTGCCAGCTCACCACTAGCGGGGATCACAGATACGCAGTATTTT. The resulting protein is CASSPLAGITDTQYF.